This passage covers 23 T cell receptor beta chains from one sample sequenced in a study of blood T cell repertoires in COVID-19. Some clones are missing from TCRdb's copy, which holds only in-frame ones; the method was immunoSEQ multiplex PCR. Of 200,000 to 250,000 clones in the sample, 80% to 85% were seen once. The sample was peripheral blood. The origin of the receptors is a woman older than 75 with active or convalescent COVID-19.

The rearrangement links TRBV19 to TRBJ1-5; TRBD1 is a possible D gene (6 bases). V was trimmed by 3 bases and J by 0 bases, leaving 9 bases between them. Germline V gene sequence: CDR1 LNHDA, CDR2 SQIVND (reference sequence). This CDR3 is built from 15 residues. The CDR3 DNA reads TGTGCCAGTAGTATTAGGGGGATTAGCAATCAGCCCCAGCATTTT. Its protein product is CASSIRGISNQPQHF. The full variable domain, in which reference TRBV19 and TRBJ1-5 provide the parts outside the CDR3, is DGGITQSPKYLFRKEGQNVTLSCEQNLNHDAMYWYRQDPGQGLRLIYYSQIVNDFQKGDIAEGYSVSREKKESFPLTVTSAQKNPTAFYLCASSIRGISNQPQHFGDGTRLSIL.

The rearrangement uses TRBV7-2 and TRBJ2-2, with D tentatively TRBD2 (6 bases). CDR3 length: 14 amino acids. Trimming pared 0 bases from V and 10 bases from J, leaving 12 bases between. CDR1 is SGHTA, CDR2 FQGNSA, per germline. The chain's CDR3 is CASSLAAGSEELFF. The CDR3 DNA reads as TGTGCCAGCAGCTTAGCGGCGGGGTCAGAGGAGCTGTTTTTT.

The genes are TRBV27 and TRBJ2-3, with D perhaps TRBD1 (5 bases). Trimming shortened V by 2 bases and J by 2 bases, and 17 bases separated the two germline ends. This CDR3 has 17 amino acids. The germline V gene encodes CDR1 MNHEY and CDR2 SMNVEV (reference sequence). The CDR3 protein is CASSLGQGRTFTDTQYF. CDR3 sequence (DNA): TGTGCCAGCAGTTTAGGGCAGGGCAGGACCTTCACAGATACGCAGTATTTT.

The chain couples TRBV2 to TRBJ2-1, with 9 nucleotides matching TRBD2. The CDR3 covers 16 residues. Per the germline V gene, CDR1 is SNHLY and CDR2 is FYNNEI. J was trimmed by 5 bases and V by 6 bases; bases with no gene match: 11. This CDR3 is CASRFSGSPGNNEQFF. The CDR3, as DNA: TGTGCCAGCAGGTTTAGCGGGAGTCCCGGGAACAATGAGCAGTTCTTC.

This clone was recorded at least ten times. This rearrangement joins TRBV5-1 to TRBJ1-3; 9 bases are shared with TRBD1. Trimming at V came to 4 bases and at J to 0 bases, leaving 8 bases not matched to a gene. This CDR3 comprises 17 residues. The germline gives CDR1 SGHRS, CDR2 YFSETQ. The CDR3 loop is CASSPRQGESSGNTIYF. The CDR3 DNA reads TGCGCCAGCAGCCCCAGACAGGGGGAAAGCTCTGGAAACACCATATATTTT.

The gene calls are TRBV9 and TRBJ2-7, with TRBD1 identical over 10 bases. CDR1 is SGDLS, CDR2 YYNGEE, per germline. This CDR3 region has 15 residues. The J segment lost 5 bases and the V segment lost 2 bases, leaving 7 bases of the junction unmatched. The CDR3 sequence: CASSVGGDRGDEQYF. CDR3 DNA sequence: TGTGCCAGCAGCGTCGGTGGGGACAGGGGCGACGAGCAGTACTTC.

The CDR3 spells CASSPPVRDRGHNEQFF. The CDR3 DNA reads TGTGCCAGCTCACCACCAGTTAGGGACAGGGGACACAATGAGCAGTTCTTC. The chain is built from TRBV18 and TRBJ2-1; 10 bases line up with TRBD1. The CDR3 consists of 17 residues. J lost 5 bases, V lost 0 bases, and 7 bases had no gene match. CDR1 is KGHSH and CDR2 is LQKENI in the germline V gene.

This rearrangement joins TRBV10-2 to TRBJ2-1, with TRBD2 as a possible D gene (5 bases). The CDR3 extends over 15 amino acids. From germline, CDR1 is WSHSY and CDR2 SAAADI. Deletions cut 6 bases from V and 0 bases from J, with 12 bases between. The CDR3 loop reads CASRRGSNSYNEQFF. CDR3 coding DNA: TGCGCCAGCAGAAGAGGGAGTAACTCCTACAATGAGCAGTTCTTC.

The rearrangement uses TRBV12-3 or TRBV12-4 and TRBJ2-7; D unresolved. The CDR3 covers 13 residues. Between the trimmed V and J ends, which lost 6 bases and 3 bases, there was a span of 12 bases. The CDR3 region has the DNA TGTGCCAGCAGACCCTCGTACGGCTACGAGCAGTACTTC. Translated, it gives CASRPSYGYEQYF.

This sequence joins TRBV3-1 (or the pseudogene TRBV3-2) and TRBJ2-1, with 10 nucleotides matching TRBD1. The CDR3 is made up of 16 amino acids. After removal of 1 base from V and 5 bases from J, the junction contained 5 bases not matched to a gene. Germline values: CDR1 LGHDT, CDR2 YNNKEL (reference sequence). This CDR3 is CASSQVPGQGHNEQFF. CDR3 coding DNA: TGTGCCAGCAGCCAAGTGCCGGGACAGGGGCACAATGAGCAGTTCTTC.

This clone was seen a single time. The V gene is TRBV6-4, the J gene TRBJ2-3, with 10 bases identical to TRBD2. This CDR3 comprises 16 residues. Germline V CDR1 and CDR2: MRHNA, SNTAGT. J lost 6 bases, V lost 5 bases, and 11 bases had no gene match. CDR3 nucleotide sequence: TGTGCCAGCAGTCGGACAAGCGGGAGGGCCGGGGATACGCAGTATTTT. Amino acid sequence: CASSRTSGRAGDTQYF.

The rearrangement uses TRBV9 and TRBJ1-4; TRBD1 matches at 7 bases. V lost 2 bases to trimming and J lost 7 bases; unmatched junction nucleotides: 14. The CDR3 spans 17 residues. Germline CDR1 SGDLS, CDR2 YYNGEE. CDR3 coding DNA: TGTGCCAGCAGCGTGGGGGACTTTCCACAGGGGCTTGAAAAACTGTTTTTT. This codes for CASSVGDFPQGLEKLFF.

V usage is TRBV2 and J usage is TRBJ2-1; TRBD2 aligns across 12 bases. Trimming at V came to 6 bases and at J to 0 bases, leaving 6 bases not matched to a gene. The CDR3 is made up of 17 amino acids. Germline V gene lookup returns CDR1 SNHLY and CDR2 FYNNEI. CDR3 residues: CASSSASGGDSYNEQFF. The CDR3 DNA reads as TGTGCCAGCAGCTCCGCTAGCGGGGGGGACTCCTACAATGAGCAGTTCTTC.

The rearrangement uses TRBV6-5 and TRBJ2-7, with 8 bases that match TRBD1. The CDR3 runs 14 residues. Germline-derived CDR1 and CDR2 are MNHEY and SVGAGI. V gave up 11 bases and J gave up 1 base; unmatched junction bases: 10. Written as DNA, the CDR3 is TGTGCCGTTGCACGACAGGGGTATTCCTACGAGCAGTACTTC. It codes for CAVARQGYSYEQYF.

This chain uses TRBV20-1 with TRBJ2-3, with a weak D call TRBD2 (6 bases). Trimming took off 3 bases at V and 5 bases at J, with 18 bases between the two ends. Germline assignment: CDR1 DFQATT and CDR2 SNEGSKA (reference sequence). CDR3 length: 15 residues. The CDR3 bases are TGCAGTGCTAGTAATTCGCTGGGGGAGGTAGATACGCAGTATTTT. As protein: CSASNSLGEVDTQYF.

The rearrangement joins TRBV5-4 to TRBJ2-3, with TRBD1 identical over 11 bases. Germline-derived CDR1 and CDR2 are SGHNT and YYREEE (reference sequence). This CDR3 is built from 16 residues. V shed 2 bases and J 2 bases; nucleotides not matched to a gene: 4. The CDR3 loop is CASSFRTGGSTDTQYF. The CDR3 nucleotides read TGTGCCAGCAGCTTTAGGACAGGGGGCTCCACAGATACGCAGTATTTT.

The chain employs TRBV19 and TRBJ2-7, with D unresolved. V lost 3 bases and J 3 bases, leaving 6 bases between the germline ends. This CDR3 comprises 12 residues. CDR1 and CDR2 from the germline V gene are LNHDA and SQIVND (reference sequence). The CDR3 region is CASSIRDYEQYF. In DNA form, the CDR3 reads TGTGCCAGTAGTATTCGAGACTACGAGCAGTACTTC.

This CDR3 is CASSLARGNTIYF. The DNA for the CDR3 is TGTGCCAGCAGCTTAGCGAGAGGAAACACCATATATTTT. The chain joins TRBV7-9 to TRBJ1-3, with unresolved D. The CDR3 length is 13 residues. Germline V gene lookup returns CDR1 SEHNR and CDR2 FQNEAQ (reference sequence). V lost 0 bases and J 4 bases, leaving 4 bases between the germline ends.

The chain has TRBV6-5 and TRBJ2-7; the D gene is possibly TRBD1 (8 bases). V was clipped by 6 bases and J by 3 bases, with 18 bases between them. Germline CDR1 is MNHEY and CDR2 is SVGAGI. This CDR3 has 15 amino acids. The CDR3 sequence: CASSKDREGVYEQYF. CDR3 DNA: TGTGCCAGCAGCAAGGACAGGGAGGGGGTCTACGAGCAGTACTTC.

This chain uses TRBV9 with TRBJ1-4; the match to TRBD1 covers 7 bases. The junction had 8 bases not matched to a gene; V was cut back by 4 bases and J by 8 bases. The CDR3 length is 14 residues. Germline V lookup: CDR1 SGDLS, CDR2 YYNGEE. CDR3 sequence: CASSPRQGREKLFF. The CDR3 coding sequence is TGTGCCAGCAGCCCTCGACAGGGTCGCGAAAAACTGTTTTTT.

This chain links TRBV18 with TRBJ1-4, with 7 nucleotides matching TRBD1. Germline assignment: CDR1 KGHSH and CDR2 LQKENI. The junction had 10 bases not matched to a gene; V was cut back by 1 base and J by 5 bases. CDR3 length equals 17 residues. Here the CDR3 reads CASSPLINRGGNEKLFF. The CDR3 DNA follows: TGTGCCAGCTCACCACTAATAAACAGGGGCGGGAATGAAAAACTGTTTTTT. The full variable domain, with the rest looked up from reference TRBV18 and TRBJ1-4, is NAGVMQNPRHLVRRRGQEARLRCSPMKGHSHVYWYRQLPEEGLKFMVYLQKENIIDESGMPKERFSAEFPKEGPSILRIQQVVRGDSAAYFCASSPLINRGGNEKLFFGSGTQLSVL.

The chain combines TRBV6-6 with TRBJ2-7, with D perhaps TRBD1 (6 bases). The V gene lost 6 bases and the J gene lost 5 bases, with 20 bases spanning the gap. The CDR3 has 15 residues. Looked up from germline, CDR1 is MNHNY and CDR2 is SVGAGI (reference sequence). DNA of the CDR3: TGTGCCAGCAGGGGGAGACAGGCTAATCGGAACGAGCAGTACTTC. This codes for CASRGRQANRNEQYF.

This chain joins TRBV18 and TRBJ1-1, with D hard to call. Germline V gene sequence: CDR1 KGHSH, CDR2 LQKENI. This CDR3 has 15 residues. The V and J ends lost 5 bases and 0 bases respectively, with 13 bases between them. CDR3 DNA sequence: TGTGCCAGCTCATCAAGGACGGGGATGAACACTGAAGCTTTCTTT. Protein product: CASSSRTGMNTEAFF.